This entry lists 14 T cell receptor beta chains sequenced from one sample in a study of blood T cells in healthy people across ages. The second PCR ran 7 to 11 cycles with a sample-barcoded 5' primer and J-beta primers. TCRdb re-called the 5' RACE reads with MiXCR, one entry per CDR3 protein. The sample carries more than 1.4 million distinct CDR3 sequences, roughly 40% recorded once. Specimen: blood. These receptors originate from a woman aged 18-29 years in good health.

Note on this clonotype: An end of the junction differs from the germline gene, which may be a read error. CDR3 sequence: CVSSLGDEQYF. The CDR3 DNA is TGTGTCAGCAGTTTAGGGGACGAGCAGTACTTC. This sequence joins TRBV12-3 or TRBV12-4 and TRBJ2-5; D is possibly TRBD1 (5 bases). TRBJ2-7 matches the DNA end more closely, so the J call is doubtful. The CDR3 has 11 amino acids.

This clonotype was found a few times. The chain employs TRBV9 and TRBJ1-2, with 9 positions matching TRBD1. This CDR3 comprises 15 residues. V lost 3 bases to trimming and J lost 3 bases; unmatched junction nucleotides: 6. From germline, CDR1 is SGDLS and CDR2 YYNGEE. In DNA form, the CDR3 reads TGTGCCAGCAGCGCTGCGGACAGGGGAGACTATGGCTACACCTTC. Translating gives CASSAADRGDYGYTF.

This clonotype appeared many times. V gene TRBV12-5 combines with J gene TRBJ2-1; D is possibly TRBD2 (5 bases). The germline V gene encodes CDR1 LGHNT and CDR2 FRNRAP. The CDR3 totals 15 residues. The V end was cut by 4 bases, the J end by 0 bases, with 10 bases between. DNA for the CDR3: TGTGCTAGTGGTTACAAGCGGAGCTCCTACAATGAGCAGTTCTTC. This translates into CASGYKRSSYNEQFF.

V gene TRBV5-1 combines with J gene TRBJ2-5, with 9 bases fitting TRBD1. Germline V gene lookup returns CDR1 SGHRS and CDR2 YFSETQ. This CDR3 spans 15 amino acids. V gave up 4 bases and J gave up 11 bases; unmatched junction bases: 15. CDR3 loop: CASSARDRDYNEQYF. The DNA for the CDR3 is TGCGCCAGCAGCGCCCGGGACAGGGACTACAATGAGCAGTACTTC.

This clonotype occurred many times. The chain is built from TRBV12-3 or TRBV12-4 and TRBJ1-5; 9 bases match TRBD1. J lost 2 bases, V lost 6 bases, and 2 bases had no gene match. This CDR3 is 14 amino acids long. The CDR3 bases are TGTGCCAGCAGGCGGACAGGGGGCAATCAGCCCCAGCATTTT. Amino acids: CASRRTGGNQPQHF.

J is TRBJ1-2 and V is TRBV7-9, with TRBD1 identical over 7 bases. J was trimmed by 6 bases and V by 5 bases; bases with no gene match: 12. The CDR3 runs 15 residues. Germline V CDR1 and CDR2: SEHNR, FQNEAQ (reference sequence). The DNA of the CDR3 is TGTGCCAGCAGCGGAACAGGGGAATCTTTCAATGGCTACACCTTC. It encodes CASSGTGESFNGYTF.

The chain carries TRBV7-8 and TRBJ1-4; D call uncertain. Between the trimmed V and J ends, which lost 7 bases and 6 bases, there was a span of 15 bases. Germline-derived CDR1 and CDR2 are SGHVS and FQNEAQ. The CDR3 runs 14 residues. The CDR3 bases are TGTGCCAGCACCCCGAGGACTTCTGATGAAAAACTGTTTTTT. This sequence encodes CASTPRTSDEKLFF. Combining the CDR3 with reference TRBV7-8 and TRBJ1-4 gives the whole variable domain GAGVSQSPRYKVAKRGQDVALRCDPISGHVSLFWYQQALGQGPEFLTYFQNEAQLDKSGLPSDRFFAERPEGSVSTLKIQRTQQEDSAVYLCASTPRTSDEKLFFGSGTQLSVL.

This sequence joins TRBV11-2 and TRBJ2-7; D is undetermined. This CDR3 region has 10 residues. The germline gives CDR1 SGHAT, CDR2 FQNNGV. V lost 10 bases, J lost 5 bases, and 9 bases lay in between. CDR3 coding DNA: TGTGCCACCACTCGAGACGAGCAGTACTTC. Protein: CATTRDEQYF.

The V gene is TRBV20-1, the J gene TRBJ1-2, with a possible D match to TRBD1 (5 bases). The germline gives CDR1 DFQATT, CDR2 SNEGSKA (reference sequence). The CDR3 is made up of 12 amino acids. V was cut by 6 bases and J by 5 bases, with 13 bases left in between. CDR3 amino acids: CSAQTGGYGYTF. The CDR3 nucleotides read TGCAGTGCACAGACCGGGGGGTATGGCTACACCTTC.

This clonotype appeared a few times. This sequence joins TRBV4-1 and TRBJ2-5; D may be TRBD2 (6 bases). The V end was cut by 0 bases, the J end by 3 bases, with 14 bases between. This CDR3 has 16 residues. The germline V gene has CDR1 MGHRA and CDR2 YSYEKL. CDR3: CASSQEPGTPKETQYF. DNA of the CDR3: TGCGCCAGCAGCCAAGAGCCCGGGACTCCTAAAGAGACCCAGTACTTC.

This clonotype was detected only a few times. This chain joins TRBV5-1 and TRBJ2-6; 10 bases are shared with TRBD1. Germline V gene data show CDR1 as SGHRS and CDR2 as YFSETQ. This CDR3 spans 15 amino acids. The V segment lost 3 bases and the J segment 8 bases; nucleotides outside the gene matches: 5. The CDR3 reads CASSSGTGASNVLTF. CDR3 nucleotides: TGCGCCAGCAGCTCAGGGACAGGGGCCTCCAACGTCCTGACTTTC.

The rearrangement links TRBV20-1 to TRBJ2-3; 10 bases are a match to TRBD2. The germline V gene encodes CDR1 DFQATT and CDR2 SNEGSKA (reference sequence). Trimming at V came to 6 bases and at J to 4 bases, leaving 13 bases not matched to a gene. The CDR3 is made up of 16 amino acids. In DNA form, the CDR3 reads TGCAGTGCACCCGCCGGGACTAGCGTTAGTGCAGATACGCAGTATTTT. Residues: CSAPAGTSVSADTQYF.

The chain links TRBV5-1 to TRBJ2-1; 7 nucleotides agree with TRBD2. Per the germline V gene, CDR1 is SGHRS and CDR2 is YFSETQ. The CDR3 spans 15 residues. V shed 0 bases, J shed 8 bases, and the junction held 8 bases outside the gene matches. The CDR3 DNA sequence: TGCGCCAGCAGCTTGGCGGCAGCGGGGCTCGATGAGCAGTTCTTC. Its translation is CASSLAAAGLDEQFF.

V gene TRBV27 combines with J gene TRBJ2-7; a possible D gene is TRBD1 (6 bases). V was pared by 3 bases and J by 0 bases, with 12 bases between. From germline, CDR1 is MNHEY and CDR2 SMNVEV (reference sequence). The CDR3 has 15 amino acids. CDR3 DNA sequence: TGTGCCAGCAGTTTTTCAGGGGATGCCTCCTACGAGCAGTACTTC. It is translated as CASSFSGDASYEQYF.